This TCR beta chain was recovered during a study of cytomegalovirus exposure and HLA in healthy donors. The length of the CDR3 is 16 residues. Trimming removed 3 bases from V and 5 bases from J; junction bases left unmatched: 8. CDR1 SEHNR and CDR2 FQNEAQ come from the germline V gene (reference sequence). Primers: 60 Vbeta forward and 13 Jbeta reverse. The data were produced by immunoSEQ multiplex PCR, yet TCRdb's version contains in-frame clones alone and is incomplete. The sample records roughly 200,000 clones, about four fifths being singletons. This clone showed up just a few times. Sequenced input: PBMCs. The chain combines TRBV7-9 with TRBJ2-2; 8 bases map to TRBD2. This sequence originates from a female donor in good health and CMV-seronegative. CDR3 nucleotides: TGTGCCAGCAGCTTCGTAGCGGGAATGATGACCGGGGAGCTGTTTTTT. Its translation: CASSFVAGMMTGELFF.